This T cell receptor beta chain is from a study of T-cell reconstitution after alpha-beta-depleted transplantation in children (dated by TCRdb to about 2016). About the study as a whole: Using TCR repertoire profiling, the study quantitatively followed how T-cell immune reconstitution unfolded in children after TCRalphabeta/CD19-depleted allogeneic hematopoietic cell transplantation. Paper-wide results and their limitations: The apparently early recovery of alphabetaT-cell counts about two months after transplant reportedly depended on only several hundred rapidly expanded clones that came from non-depleted graft cells. In some patients, high TCRbeta diversity at day 60 was attributed to recipient T cells and intrathymic progenitors that had survived conditioning. Over the following months the frequencies of hyperexpanded clones went down, and after one year T-cell counts and TCRbeta diversity were mostly credited to newly produced T cells.

This clonotype was detected many times. There is no known antigen for this receptor. There are no base qualities to consult, and no much larger clone falls within one base. The treatment or condition label corresponds to: allogeneic hematopoietic cell transplantation with graft depleted of TCRalphabeta T cells and CD19 B cells. The transplant recipients were children given TCRalphabeta/CD19-depleted allogeneic hematopoietic cell grafts. Libraries were prepared through PCR. The data were produced on an Illumina HiSeq 2500. To normalize quantification of the TCRbeta repertoire, the TCR libraries were built with molecular barcoding that relied on unique molecular identifiers. In TCRdb, the public reads were trimmed at Q25 with fastp and aligned with MiXCR, with productive beta chains retained. When rows share a CDR3 protein, they turn into one entry using the most common DNA and genes. The table for this sample lists approximately 290,000 distinct CDR3 sequences; roughly 11% of them were counted only once. The ten largest clonotypes hold about 25% of the sample.

The sequenced sample was peripheral blood, obtained 180 days after TCRalphabeta/CD19-depleted stem cell transplant. The clonotype comes from a male patient under 10 years old who had a stem cell transplant for chronic granulomatous disease, so the T cells may come from the graft donor.

The nucleotide sequence reads as follows: TGTGCCAGCAGCCCTCGGATAAACATTCAGTACTTC. It is translated as CASSPRINIQYF. The rearrangement combines TRBV28 with TRBJ2-4; the D gene cannot be resolved reliably. The germline V gene sets CDR1 to MDHEN and CDR2 to SYDVKM. V and J are truncated by 6 bases and 6 bases respectively, leaving an intervening sequence of 9 bases. The CDR3 numbers 12 residues from cysteine through phenylalanine. Just the 36-base CDR3 DNA is kept, in frame starting at base 1. Where the CDR3 stops, the reference TRBV28 and TRBJ2-4 genes take over; the full variable domain is DVKVTQSSRYLVKRTGEKVFLECVQDMDHENMFWYRQDPGLGLRLIYFSYDVKMKEKGDIPEGYSVSREKKERFSLILESASTNQTSMYLCASSPRINIQYFGAGTRLSVL.